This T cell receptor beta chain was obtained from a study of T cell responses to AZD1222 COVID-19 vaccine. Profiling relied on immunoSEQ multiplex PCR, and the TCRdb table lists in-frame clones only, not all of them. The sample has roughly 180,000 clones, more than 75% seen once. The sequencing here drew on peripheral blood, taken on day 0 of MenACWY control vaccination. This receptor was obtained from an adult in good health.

The chain's CDR3 is CASSVTGQGYTF. In DNA form, the CDR3 reads TGTGCCAGCAGCGTAACAGGGCAAGGCTACACCTTC. V gene TRBV9 combines with J gene TRBJ1-2; tentative D call: TRBD1 (6 bases). CDR3 size: 12 residues. The V and J ends lost 1 base and 8 bases respectively, with 9 bases between them. The germline V gene has CDR1 SGDLS and CDR2 YYNGEE.